This TCR beta chain comes out of a study of technical replicates of blood from a few donors. Trimming at V came to 4 bases and at J to 1 base, leaving 13 bases not matched to a gene. Germline V gene sequence: CDR1 SGDLS, CDR2 YYNGEE. The CDR3 has 17 amino acids. Assay: immunoSEQ multiplex PCR; the TCRdb copy retains only in-frame clones and omits some. The table shows 55,000 to 75,000 clones, with around 87% occurring only once. This TCR derives from a human donor in good health. Some clones in this sample may be carry-over from other donors' samples. The chain employs TRBV9 and TRBJ1-1; TRBD1 matches 7 bases. The specimen sequenced was PBMCs. The CDR3 here is CASSPNPWTGKNTEAFF. CDR3 sequence (DNA): TGTGCCAGCAGCCCGAACCCATGGACAGGCAAGAACACTGAAGCTTTCTTT.